The present T cell receptor (beta chain) was sequenced within a study of T-cell memory formation after mild COVID-19 (dated by TCRdb to 2020 to 2023). Background for the entire study: TCR sequence clusters from the two donors were largely donor specific. T-cell clones expanding and contracting after mild COVID-19 in a couple of donors were tracked by longitudinal TCRalpha and TCRbeta repertoire sequencing. The cohort comprised two young, previously healthy adult volunteers, one female and one male. Study-level results and caveats: SARS-CoV-2 specificity of the second-wave clones peaking on day 37 was not confirmed. Contracting CD4+ clones turned up mainly in the CM and EM memory subsets, whereas EMRA was where CD8+ clones were enriched. Some responding clones were detected in pre-infection memory, which suggested that pre-existing cross-reactive memory T cells had joined the SARS-CoV-2 response. Only two mild cases were covered by the study, and larger cohorts that include severe cases with pre-infection samples were considered necessary. Clones that contracted from day 15 to 85 showed balanced CD4/CD8 phenotypes, whereas a second wave of clones that expanded from day 15 to 37 leaned towards CD4+.

Ficoll-Paque density gradient centrifugation was the method used to isolate PBMCs. Sequenced on an Illumina NovaSeq 6000. TCRalpha and TCRbeta cDNA libraries were built by 5'RACE with constant-segment primers, adding sample barcodes and unique molecular identifiers. Trizol reagent was used to extract RNA from every sample. Library amplification was performed in two PCR steps, and a second sample barcode and Illumina TruSeq adapters were introduced in the second step. The libraries were sequenced on an Illumina NovaSeq using 2 x 150 bp paired-end reads. On the authors' methods: The reads were demultiplexed and collapsed into UMI-guided consensus sequences using migec v1.2.7. With mixcr v2.1.11, UMI consensuses were aligned to TRA and TRB V and J templates and assembled into clonotypes. Clonotypes were classified as expanded or contracted when called significant by both edgeR and NoisET, with noise models trained on biological replicates. For edgeR calls, the thresholds were a false discovery rate-adjusted p below 0.01 and a log2 fold-change of 1. As an exploratory analysis of dynamics, max-normalized trajectories of the 1000 most abundant clonotypes were examined by PCA with hierarchical clustering. Separately sequenced CD4+ and CD8+ repertoires were used to assign a CD4 or CD8 phenotype to each responding clone. TCRdb's own reprocessing of the public reads used fastp at Q25 and MiXCR and kept productive beta chains. Here each entry gathers all rows of one CDR3 protein and keeps the most common genes and DNA. V and J calls and clone size were set by TCRdb, not the authors. For this sample there are about 430,000 distinct CDR3 sequences; 20% to 25% appear just once. Around 8.7% of the sample rests with the top ten.

This clonotype appeared a few times. Its antigen is not yet known. No base-level quality is on record; no much larger clone is a single base apart. Measured from the cysteine to the phenylalanine, the CDR3 is 15 residues long. Kept here is only the CDR3 DNA, which spans 45 bases and is read in frame from base 1. The V end gives up 4 bases and the J end 8 bases, leaving 9 bases in the junction not matched to a gene. Taken from the germline V gene, the CDR1 and CDR2 loops are SGHVS and FNYEAQ. The sequence derives from an adult woman who had mild COVID-19 (a few samples of this study predate the infection). The sample titles of this study are shuffled in the database, so cell type and time point are left out; the donor was told from shared clones. Sequenced material: PBMCs or a T cell subset sorted from them (not recorded which). This chain joins TRBV7-6 to TRBJ2-1; 9 central bases correspond to TRBD2. CDR3 sequence: CASSYEAGGGDEQFF. In nucleotides, the sequence is TGTGCCAGCAGCTACGAAGCGGGGGGTGGCGATGAGCAGTTCTTC.